The present TCR beta chain was sequenced within a study of T-cell memory formation after mild COVID-19. Study details: TCR clusters showed largely donor specificity. Findings and caveats of the study: Whereas later expanders leaned CD4+, clones contracting day 15 to 85 showed a balanced CD4/CD8 makeup. Contracting clones localized mainly to CM and EM when CD4+ and mainly to EMRA when CD8+.

A 5'RACE reaction primed in the constant segment made cDNA libraries of TCR alpha and TCR beta, and these carried sample barcodes and UMIs. TCRdb called the 5' RACE reads again in MiXCR, with one record for every CDR3 protein. This sample yields under 300,000 distinct CDR3 sequences, of which over 15% are seen a single time; around 3.8% belongs to the top ten. The CDR3 consists of 15 residues. Per the germline V gene, CDR1 is SGHAT and CDR2 is FQNNGV. This clonotype has just a few counts. Its antigen is not identified. Sequence at one end of the junction differs from germline and may be a read error. The genes are TRBV11-2 and TRBJ2-5, with D maybe TRBD1 (6 bases). This TCR was recovered from a man in his late teens or twenties who had mild COVID-19 (a few samples of this study predate the infection). Cell type and time point are not known. Source material: PBMCs or a T cell subset sorted from them (not recorded which). As DNA, the CDR3 is TGTGCCAGCAGCGTAGACAGGACCCGAGGGGAGACCCAGTACTTC. Protein sequence: CASSVDRTRGETQYF.